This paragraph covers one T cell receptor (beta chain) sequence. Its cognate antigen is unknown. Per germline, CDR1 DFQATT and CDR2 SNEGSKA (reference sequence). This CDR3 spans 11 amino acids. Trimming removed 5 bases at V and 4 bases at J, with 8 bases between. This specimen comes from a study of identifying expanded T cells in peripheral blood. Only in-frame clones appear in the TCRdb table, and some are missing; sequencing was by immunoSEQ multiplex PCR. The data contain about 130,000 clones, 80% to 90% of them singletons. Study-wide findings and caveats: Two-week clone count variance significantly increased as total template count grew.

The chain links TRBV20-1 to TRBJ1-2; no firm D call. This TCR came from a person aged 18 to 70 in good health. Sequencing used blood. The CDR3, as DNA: TGCAGTGCTGTCTGGGGCTATGGCTACACCTTC. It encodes CSAVWGYGYTF.